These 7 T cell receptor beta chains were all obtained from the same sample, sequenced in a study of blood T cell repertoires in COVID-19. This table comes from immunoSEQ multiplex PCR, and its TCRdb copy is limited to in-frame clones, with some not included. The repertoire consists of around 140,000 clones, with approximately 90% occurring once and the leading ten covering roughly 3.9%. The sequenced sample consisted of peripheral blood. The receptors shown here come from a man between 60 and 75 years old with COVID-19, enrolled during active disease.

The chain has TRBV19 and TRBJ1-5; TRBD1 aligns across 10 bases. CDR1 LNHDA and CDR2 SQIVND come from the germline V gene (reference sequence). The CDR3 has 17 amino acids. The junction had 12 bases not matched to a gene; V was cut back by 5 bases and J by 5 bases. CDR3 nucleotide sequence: TGTGCCAGTAGTCAACTTCTGGGACAGGGGAAAGATCAGCCCCAGCATTTT. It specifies CASSQLLGQGKDQPQHF.

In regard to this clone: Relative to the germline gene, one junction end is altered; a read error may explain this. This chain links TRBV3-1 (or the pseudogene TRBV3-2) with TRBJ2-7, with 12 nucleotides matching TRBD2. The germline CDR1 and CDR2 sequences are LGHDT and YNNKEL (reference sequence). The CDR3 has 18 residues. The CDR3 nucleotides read TGTGCCAGCCGCCAAGGACTAGCGGGGCGAGCTAGCTCCTACGAGCAGTACTTC. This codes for CASRQGLAGRASSYEQYF.

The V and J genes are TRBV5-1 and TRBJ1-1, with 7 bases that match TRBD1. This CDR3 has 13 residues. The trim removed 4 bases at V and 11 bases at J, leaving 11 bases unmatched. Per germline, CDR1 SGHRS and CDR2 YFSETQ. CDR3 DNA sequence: TGCGCCAGCAGCATCGACAGGGCCCGGGAGGCTTTCTTT. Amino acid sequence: CASSIDRAREAFF.

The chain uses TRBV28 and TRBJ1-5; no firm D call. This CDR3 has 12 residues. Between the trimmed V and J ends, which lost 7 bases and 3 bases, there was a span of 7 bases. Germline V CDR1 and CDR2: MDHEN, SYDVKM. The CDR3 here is CASNPTNQPQHF. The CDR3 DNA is TGTGCCAGCAACCCTACCAATCAGCCCCAGCATTTT.

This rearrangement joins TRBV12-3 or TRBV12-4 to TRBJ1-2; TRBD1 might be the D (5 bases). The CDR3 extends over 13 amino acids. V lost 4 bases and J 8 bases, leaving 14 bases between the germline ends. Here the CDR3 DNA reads TGTGCCAGCAGTTCCGGGGGATTCATGGGCTACACCTTC. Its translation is CASSSGGFMGYTF.

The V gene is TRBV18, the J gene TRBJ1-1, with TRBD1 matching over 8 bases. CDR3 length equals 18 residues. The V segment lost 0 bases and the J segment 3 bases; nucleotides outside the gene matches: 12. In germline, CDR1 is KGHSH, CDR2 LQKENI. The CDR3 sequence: CASSPPRTGRGLDTEAFF. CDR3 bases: TGTGCCAGCTCACCACCTAGGACAGGGAGGGGGCTCGACACTGAAGCTTTCTTT.

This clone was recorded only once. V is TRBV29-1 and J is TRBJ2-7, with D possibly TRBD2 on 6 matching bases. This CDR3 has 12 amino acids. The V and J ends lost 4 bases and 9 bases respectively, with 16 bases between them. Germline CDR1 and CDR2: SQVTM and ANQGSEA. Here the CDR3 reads CSVVLSWRGQYF. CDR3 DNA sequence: TGCAGCGTTGTTTTGAGTTGGAGGGGGCAGTACTTC.